This passage covers 3 T cell receptor beta chains from one sample sequenced in a study of T cells in Graves' hyperthyroidism and ophthalmopathy. Using RNA transcripts as the source, TCR beta CDR3 regions were amplified. HTBI primers drove first-round RT-PCR of the TCR CDR3. TCRdb itself ran the multiplex PCR reads through MiXCR, one entry per CDR3 protein. The table has 300,000 to 400,000 distinct CDR3 sequences, over 20% seen once; the top ten hold over 45%. The sequenced material came from blood. Receptors originate from a woman between 50 and 59 years old with Graves' hyperthyroidism.

In its sample, this clonotype was seen many times. The chain has TRBV30 and TRBJ2-3, with a tentative D call TRBD2 (6 bases). This CDR3 region has 15 residues. Trimming took 2 bases from V and 0 from J, leaving 12 bases between them. Per the germline V gene, CDR1 is GTSNPN and CDR2 is SVGIG (reference sequence). CDR3 amino acids: CAWSPLAGSTDTQYF. The CDR3 DNA sequence: TGTGCCTGGAGTCCTCTCGCGGGGAGCACAGATACGCAGTATTTT.

About this clonotype: Mismatch with germline at one junction end may stem from a read error. The gene calls are TRBV5-4 and TRBJ2-1, with D possibly matching TRBD2 (6 bases). Per the germline V gene, CDR1 is SGHNT and CDR2 is YYREEE (reference sequence). The length of the CDR3 is 15 residues. In DNA, the CDR3 is TGTGCCAGCAGCTTGGGGCGGGGCTCCTACAATGAGCAGTCCTTC. It translates to CASSLGRGSYNEQSF.

This clonotype has ten or more counts. The V call is TRBV7-9, the J call TRBJ1-1; D remains ambiguous. Looked up from germline, CDR1 is SEHNR and CDR2 is FQNEAQ (reference sequence). CDR3 length equals 15 residues. V dropped 3 bases and J dropped 4 bases, with 15 bases sitting between them. The CDR3 protein is CASSLRAGPSTEAFF. CDR3 DNA: TGTGCCAGCAGCTTGCGGGCAGGTCCATCCACTGAAGCTTTCTTT.